The 24 T cell receptor beta chains below come from one sample, sequenced in a study of vaccination effects on CD4 cells after COVID-19. CD4+ T cells specific for antigen were expanded with viral peptide pools by the ViraFEST assay before sequencing. Once cultured for around 11 days, the cells underwent separation to obtain CD4+ T cells. Each participant was given two doses of one vaccine (BNT162b2 or mRNA-1273). The antigens for these receptors are not known. Profiling relied on immunoSEQ multiplex PCR, and the TCRdb table lists in-frame clones only, not all of them. This table holds about 46,000 clones, 65% to 75% found once. Sequences were derived from CD4+ T cells from PBMCs cultured with HCoV-OC43 spike peptides, sampled after COVID-19 vaccination. Described subset: HCoV-OC43 spike overlapping peptide pool stimulation. These receptors were taken from a human donor who received a COVID-19 vaccine.

The J gene is TRBJ2-5, the V gene TRBV6-6, with 13 bases fitting TRBD2. This CDR3 contains 16 residues. Germline CDR1 reads MNHNY; CDR2 reads SVGAGI (reference sequence). The V gene end was trimmed by 4 bases and the J gene end by 2 bases; junction bases not matched to a gene: 4. CDR3 nucleotide sequence: TGTGCCAGCAGTTCGAGACTAGCGGGGGGACAAGAGACCCAGTACTTC. Amino acid sequence: CASSSRLAGGQETQYF.

The J gene is TRBJ1-2, the V gene TRBV9; possibly TRBD1 for D (5 bases). The CDR3 runs to 16 residues. Trimming removed 0 bases from V and 0 bases from J, with 12 bases in between. Germline lookup yields CDR1 SGDLS and CDR2 YYNGEE. CDR3 DNA: TGTGCCAGCAGCGTAGTAGAAGGGGACGCTAACTATGGCTACACCTTC. Translating gives CASSVVEGDANYGYTF. Full variable domain (missing parts from reference TRBV9 and TRBJ1-2): DSGVTQTPKHLITATGQRVTLRCSPRSGDLSVYWYQQSLDQGLQFLIQYYNGEERAKGNILERFSAQQFPDLHSELNLSSLELGDSALYFCASSVVEGDANYGYTFGSGTRLTVV.

The chain couples TRBV19 to TRBJ2-5; possible D gene TRBD2, 6 bases. The CDR3 covers 15 residues. V dropped 2 bases and J dropped 4 bases, with 14 bases sitting between them. Per germline, CDR1 LNHDA and CDR2 SQIVND (reference sequence). The CDR3 reads CASSISAGTVETQYF. The CDR3 DNA follows: TGTGCCAGTAGTATATCCGCCGGGACTGTAGAGACCCAGTACTTC.

This clone was seen only once. The chain uses TRBV5-5 and TRBJ1-2, with 7 bases that match TRBD1. Looked up from germline, CDR1 is SGHKS and CDR2 is YYEKEE (reference sequence). Trimming removed 4 bases from V and 2 bases from J; junction bases left unmatched: 2. CDR3 length equals 13 residues. CDR3 nucleotide sequence: TGTGCCAGCAGCCAGGGACAGAACTATGGCTACACCTTC. It specifies CASSQGQNYGYTF.

This chain connects TRBV5-4 to TRBJ2-7; D might be TRBD2 (6 bases). Trimming cost V 0 bases and J 5 bases, with 15 bases left between them. The CDR3 has 15 amino acids. Germline loops: CDR1 SGHNT, CDR2 YYREEE (reference sequence). CDR3 DNA: TGTGCCAGCAGCTTGGGACACGGGGGTTTTAACGAGCAGTACTTC. Its protein product is CASSLGHGGFNEQYF.

This clone showed up just a few times. This chain links TRBV15 with TRBJ1-1; D remains ambiguous. Deletions cut 0 bases from V and 0 bases from J, with 8 bases between. The CDR3 consists of 15 residues. CDR1 LNHNV and CDR2 YYDKDF come from the germline V gene (reference sequence). The CDR3 nucleotides read TGTGCCACCAGCAGAGAAAAGGGCTTGAACACTGAAGCTTTCTTT. Its protein is CATSREKGLNTEAFF.

CDR3 in amino acids: CASSLGGKETQYF. CDR3 nucleotide sequence: TGTGCCAGCAGCTTAGGAGGAAAAGAGACCCAGTACTTC. The gene calls are TRBV7-9 and TRBJ2-5; D remains unclear. Germline V lookup: CDR1 SEHNR, CDR2 FQNEAQ (reference sequence). The V end was cut by 1 base, the J end by 3 bases, with 6 bases between. The CDR3 has 13 residues.

As DNA, the CDR3 is TGTGCCAGCAGTCCCGGGGCCTACGAGCAGTACTTC. Translation gives CASSPGAYEQYF. The V call is TRBV6-2 or TRBV6-3, the J call TRBJ2-7; possibly TRBD2 for D (5 bases). The germline V gene has CDR1 MNHEY and CDR2 SVGEGT. V lost 5 bases and J 2 bases, leaving 7 bases between the germline ends. The CDR3 spans 12 residues.

A few counts support this clone. This chain joins TRBV3-1 (or the pseudogene TRBV3-2) and TRBJ1-3, with D unclear. The CDR3 consists of 15 residues. The V gene's germline CDR1 is LGHDT and CDR2 YNNKEL (reference sequence). The ends were cut back, 3 bases at V and 0 bases at J, with 9 bases in the middle. The CDR3 sequence: CASSHTASSGNTIYF. CDR3 nucleotide sequence: TGTGCCAGCAGCCACACGGCAAGCTCTGGAAACACCATATATTTT.

This clone came up once. The CDR3 region has the DNA TGTGCCAGTAGTCCCGACAGGGGCGGCTACACCTTC. Residues: CASSPDRGGYTF. The gene calls are TRBV19 and TRBJ1-2; 8 bases map to TRBD1. Germline lookup yields CDR1 LNHDA and CDR2 SQIVND (reference sequence). The V gene end was trimmed by 5 bases and the J gene end by 8 bases; junction bases not matched to a gene: 4. The CDR3 length is 12 residues.

The chain carries TRBV19 and TRBJ1-1; 7 bases fit TRBD1. Germline lookup yields CDR1 LNHDA and CDR2 SQIVND (reference sequence). This CDR3 is built from 16 residues. Losses at the gene ends were 1 base for V and 0 bases for J; bases not matched to a gene: 5. The CDR3 region is CASSIGAGGVNTEAFF. The CDR3 DNA is TGTGCCAGTAGTATAGGGGCAGGGGGAGTGAACACTGAAGCTTTCTTT.

In this sample, this clone turned up a few times. The chain combines TRBV15 with TRBJ2-1, with 7 bases matching TRBD2. Germline-derived CDR1 and CDR2 are LNHNV and YYDKDF (reference sequence). V was clipped by 5 bases and J by 0 bases; unmatched bases: 4. CDR3 length: 15 amino acids. Written as DNA, the CDR3 is TGTGCCACCAGCGGCGGGACTAACTCCTACAATGAGCAGTTCTTC. Translating gives CATSGGTNSYNEQFF. The full variable domain, in which reference TRBV15 and TRBJ2-1 provide the parts outside the CDR3, is DAMVIQNPRYQVTQFGKPVTLSCSQTLNHNVMYWYQQKSSQAPKLLFHYYDKDFNNEADTPDNFQSRRPNTSFCFLDIRSPGLGDTAMYLCATSGGTNSYNEQFFGPGTRLTVL.

The chain couples TRBV6-6 to TRBJ1-2, with a possible D match to TRBD1 (6 bases). Deletions cut 4 bases from V and 5 bases from J, with 11 bases between. CDR3 length: 13 residues. The germline gives CDR1 MNHNY, CDR2 SVGAGI (reference sequence). The CDR3 is CASSSTGKYGYTF. The CDR3 coding sequence is TGTGCCAGCAGTTCGACAGGCAAGTATGGCTACACCTTC.

The rearrangement joins TRBV19 to TRBJ2-6; no clear D. Trimming shortened V by 3 bases and J by 0 bases, and 6 bases separated the two germline ends. The CDR3 runs to 15 residues. CDR1 is LNHDA, CDR2 SQIVND, per germline (reference sequence). The CDR3 protein is CASSILVSGANVLTF. The CDR3 region has the DNA TGTGCCAGTAGTATCTTAGTCTCTGGGGCCAACGTCCTGACTTTC.

The chain employs TRBV6-5 and TRBJ1-4; D perhaps matches TRBD1 (5 bases). With 0 bases removed from V and 7 bases from J, the gap between germline ends came to 6 bases. Looked up from germline, CDR1 is MNHEY and CDR2 is SVGAGI. This CDR3 contains 13 residues. CDR3 amino acids: CASSYSRAEKLFF. CDR3 sequence (DNA): TGTGCCAGCAGTTACTCCAGGGCTGAAAAACTGTTTTTT.

The chain combines TRBV4-1 with TRBJ1-2; D call uncertain. This CDR3 contains 17 residues. V was pared by 5 bases and J by 7 bases, with 26 bases between. Germline CDR1 reads MGHRA; CDR2 reads YSYEKL. CDR3 residues: CASSLPRLRVLRSGYTF. The CDR3 DNA reads as TGCGCCAGCAGCTTGCCCCGTCTCAGAGTCTTAAGAAGTGGCTACACCTTC.

This clone was observed a handful of times. This chain uses TRBV18 with TRBJ2-5; the D is unclear. The CDR3 covers 12 residues. Germline V gene sequence: CDR1 KGHSH, CDR2 LQKENI. Trimming took off 0 bases at V and 4 bases at J, with 3 bases between the two ends. DNA of the CDR3: TGTGCCAGCTCACCACCGGGAGAGACCCAGTACTTC. It specifies CASSPPGETQYF.

The V gene is TRBV5-1, the J gene TRBJ2-7; 7 bases agree with TRBD1. Per the germline V gene, CDR1 is SGHRS and CDR2 is YFSETQ. CDR3 length equals 13 residues. V dropped 4 bases and J dropped 1; count of bases not matched to a gene: 2. The CDR3 spells CASSPTGSYEQYF. The CDR3 nucleotides read TGCGCCAGCAGCCCGACAGGGTCCTACGAGCAGTACTTC.

This clone was detected only a few times. J is TRBJ2-1 and V is TRBV2, with unresolved D. Germline V gene lookup returns CDR1 SNHLY and CDR2 FYNNEI. The CDR3 is 13 residues long. The ends were cut back, 6 bases at V and 7 bases at J, with 13 bases in the middle. The CDR3 region is CASRQTTVNEQFF. Written as DNA, the CDR3 is TGTGCCAGCAGGCAAACGACGGTAAATGAGCAGTTCTTC. Combining the CDR3 with reference TRBV2 and TRBJ2-1 gives the whole variable domain EPEVTQTPSHQVTQMGQEVILRCVPISNHLYFYWYRQILGQKVEFLVSFYNNEISEKSEIFDDQFSVERPDGSNFTLKIRSTKLEDSAMYFCASRQTTVNEQFFGPGTRLTVL.

This chain connects TRBV5-4 to TRBJ2-1; TRBD2 aligns across 7 bases. CDR3 length equals 12 residues. CDR1 and CDR2 (germline): SGHNT, YYREEE (reference sequence). The V gene end was trimmed by 3 bases and the J gene end by 6 bases; junction bases not matched to a gene: 0. The CDR3 nucleotides read TGTGCCAGCAGCTGGGGGGGCAATGAGCAGTTCTTC. The encoded protein is CASSWGGNEQFF.

There are a few counts of this clone. V and J are TRBV19 and TRBJ2-2, with D unclear. The CDR3 runs to 16 residues. Germline CDR1 reads LNHDA; CDR2 reads SQIVND (reference sequence). The germline V and J ends were trimmed by 2 bases and 1 base, with 11 bases remaining between them. The CDR3 protein is CASSIFARLNTGELFF. The CDR3 region has the DNA TGTGCCAGTAGTATATTCGCTAGATTGAACACCGGGGAGCTGTTTTTT.

The rearrangement links TRBV21-1 to TRBJ1-6. TRBV21-1 is reported as a pseudogene. The CDR3 extends over 11 amino acids. CDR3 coding DNA: TGTGCCAGCGGAATAAACCCACCCCTCCACTTT. Translated, it gives CASGINPPLHF.

This clone was detected a few times. The rearrangement joins TRBV7-8 to TRBJ1-1; D unresolved. Trimming removed 1 base from V and 5 bases from J, with 5 bases in between. In germline, CDR1 is SGHVS, CDR2 FQNEAQ. CDR3 length: 12 residues. CDR3 loop: CASSLGETEAFF. The CDR3 DNA sequence: TGTGCCAGCAGCTTAGGGGAGACTGAAGCTTTCTTT.

A remark on this clone: The junction does not match germline at one end; this may be a read error. This rearrangement joins TRBV2 to TRBJ1-4, with a tentative D call TRBD1 (5 bases). Germline CDR1 is SNHLY and CDR2 is FYNNEI. The CDR3 has 14 amino acids. DNA of the CDR3: TGCGCCTGTCGAAGTTTCAGGGTTAATGAAAAACTGTTTTTT. This sequence encodes CACRSFRVNEKLFF.